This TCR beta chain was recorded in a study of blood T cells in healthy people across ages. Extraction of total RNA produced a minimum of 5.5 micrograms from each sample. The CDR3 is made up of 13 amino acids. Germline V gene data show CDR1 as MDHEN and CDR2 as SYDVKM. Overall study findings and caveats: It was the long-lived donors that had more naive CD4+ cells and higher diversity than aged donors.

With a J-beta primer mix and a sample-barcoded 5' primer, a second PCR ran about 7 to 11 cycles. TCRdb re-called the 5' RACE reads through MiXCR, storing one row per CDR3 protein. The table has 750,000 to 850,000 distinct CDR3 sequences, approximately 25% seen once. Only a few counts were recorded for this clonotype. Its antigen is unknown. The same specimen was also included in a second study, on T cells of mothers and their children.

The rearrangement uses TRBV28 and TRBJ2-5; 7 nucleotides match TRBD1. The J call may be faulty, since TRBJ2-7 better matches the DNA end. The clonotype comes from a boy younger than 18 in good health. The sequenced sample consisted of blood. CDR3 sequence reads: CASSRQGTHEQYF. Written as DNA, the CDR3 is TGTGCCAGCAGTAGACAGGGAACCCACGAGCAGTACTTC.